The source of this T cell receptor (beta chain) is a study of PD-L1 blockade in urothelial cancer. This clone was picked up a small number of times. The protocol was immunoSEQ multiplex PCR, while the TCRdb copy is restricted to in-frame clones and leaves out a portion. The sample includes 40,000 to 55,000 clones, 70% to 90% of them seen just once. Time point specified: pretreatment peripheral blood. Here the sequenced sample was PBMCs, taken around atezolizumab (anti-PD-L1) treatment. This clonotype originated in a donor at least 40 years old with urothelial cancer.

Written as DNA, the CDR3 is TGTGCCAGTGGGGCGGGGTTGGGGGGAAGTAGGCCCCAGCATTTT. Translated: CASGAGLGGSRPQHF. The chain couples TRBV19 to TRBJ1-5; D is possibly TRBD1 (5 bases). The V end was cut by 8 bases, the J end by 9 bases, with 23 bases between. The CDR3 contains 15 residues. In germline, CDR1 is LNHDA, CDR2 SQIVND (reference sequence).